This T cell receptor beta chain emerged from a study of T cells in narcolepsy. Study-wide findings and caveats: Some memory CD4+ repertoires had no autoreactive clone sequences.

This clone was seen only a few times. Its antigen is as yet unknown. The protocol was immunoSEQ multiplex PCR, while the TCRdb copy is restricted to in-frame clones and leaves out a portion. The sample yields under 35,000 clones, around 80% seen once. Germline V lookup: CDR1 LNHDA, CDR2 SQIVND (reference sequence). The CDR3 has 16 amino acids. V shed 6 bases and J 5 bases; nucleotides not matched to a gene: 8. This TCR was sampled from a human donor in good health. The chain employs TRBV19 and TRBJ1-6; 9 nucleotides agree with TRBD1. The sequencing input was memory (CD45RA-) CD4+ T cells from blood. The CDR3 loop is CASRPPGQGDNSPLHF. The CDR3 nucleotides read TGTGCCAGTAGACCCCCGGGACAGGGTGATAATTCACCCCTCCACTTT.